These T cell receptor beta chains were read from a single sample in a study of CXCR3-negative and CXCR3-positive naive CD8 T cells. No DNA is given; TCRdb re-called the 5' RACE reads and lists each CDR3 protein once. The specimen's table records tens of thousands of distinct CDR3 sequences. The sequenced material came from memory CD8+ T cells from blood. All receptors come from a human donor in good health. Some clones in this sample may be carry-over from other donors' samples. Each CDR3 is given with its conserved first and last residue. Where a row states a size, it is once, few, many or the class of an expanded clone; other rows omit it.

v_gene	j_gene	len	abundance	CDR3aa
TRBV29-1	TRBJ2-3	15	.	CSVEVLAANTDTQYF
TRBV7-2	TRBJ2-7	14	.	CASSRGAGAYEQYF
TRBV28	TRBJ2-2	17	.	CASSSIAGTGSGGELFF
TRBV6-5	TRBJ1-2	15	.	CASSSRRQGHVVYTF
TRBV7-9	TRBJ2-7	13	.	CASRPLGTYEQYF
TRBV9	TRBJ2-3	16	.	CASSGSASGVTDTQYF
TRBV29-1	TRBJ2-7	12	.	CSVEQGGNEQYF
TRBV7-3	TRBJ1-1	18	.	CASSSARVLDRMNTEAFF
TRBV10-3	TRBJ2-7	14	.	CAISRDRGHDEQYF
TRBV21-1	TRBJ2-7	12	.	CASSLNLYEQYF
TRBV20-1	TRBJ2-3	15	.	CSARASASFWDTQYF
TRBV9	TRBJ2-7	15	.	CASSVASGSPYEQYF
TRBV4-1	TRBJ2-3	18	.	CASSQDSWGAGSTDTQYF
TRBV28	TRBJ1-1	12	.	CASRRVNTEAFF
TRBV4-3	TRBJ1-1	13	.	CASSALQGIEAFF
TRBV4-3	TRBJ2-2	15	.	CASSQYFGASGELFF
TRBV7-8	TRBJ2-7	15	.	CASSLERGGYYEQYF
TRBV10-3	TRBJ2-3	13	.	CAISRTYTDTQYF
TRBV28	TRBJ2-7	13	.	CASSPGTTYEQYF
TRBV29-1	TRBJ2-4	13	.	CSARGTDKNIQYF
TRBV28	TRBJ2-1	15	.	CASSLQSGGYNEQFF
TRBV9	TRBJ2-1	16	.	CASSIGLVGLENEQFF
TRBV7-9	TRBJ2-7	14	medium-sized	CASSGGTSGKEQYF
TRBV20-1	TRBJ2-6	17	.	CSAGVGGSNSGANVLTF
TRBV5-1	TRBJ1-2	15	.	CASSPWTGFSDGYTF
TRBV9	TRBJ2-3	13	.	CASSVDLTDTQYF
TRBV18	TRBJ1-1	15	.	CASSPPGGSGTEAFF
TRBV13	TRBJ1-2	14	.	CASSTRQGAYGYTF
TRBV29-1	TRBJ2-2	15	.	CSVEERESNTGELFF
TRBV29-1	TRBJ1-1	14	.	CSVDVRGRYTEAFF
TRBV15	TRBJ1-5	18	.	CATSRSSGTGVGNQPQHF
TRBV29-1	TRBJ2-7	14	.	CSVEGGTETYEQYF
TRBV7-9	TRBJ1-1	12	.	CASSEGHTEAFF
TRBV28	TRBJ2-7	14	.	CASSPPGPDYEQYF
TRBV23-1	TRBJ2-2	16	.	CASSQAGYANTGELFF
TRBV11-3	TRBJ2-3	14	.	CASSPRDNTDTQYF
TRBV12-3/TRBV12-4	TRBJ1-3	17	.	CAGILGGDVHSGNTIYF
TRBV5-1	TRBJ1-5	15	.	CASSLDSGMNQPQHF
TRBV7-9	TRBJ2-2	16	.	CASSIPGQGMGGELFF
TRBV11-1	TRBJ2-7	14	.	CASSRAGNNYEQYF
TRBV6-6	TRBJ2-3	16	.	CASSYPGDVLTDTQYF
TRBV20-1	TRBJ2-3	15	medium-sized	CSATLGSGGADTQYF
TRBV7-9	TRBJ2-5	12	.	CASSLGRETQYF
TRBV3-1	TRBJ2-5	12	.	CASSQEPETQYF
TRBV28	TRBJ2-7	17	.	CASSLFEGWGQPYEQYF